The 20 T cell receptor beta chains below come from one sample, sequenced in a study of T cells in Graves' hyperthyroidism and ophthalmopathy. Authors of the study amplified TCR beta CDR3 regions from RNA transcripts. HTBI primers were employed in a first-round RT-PCR of the TCR CDR3. Each CDR3 protein gets one entry after TCRdb re-called the multiplex PCR reads with MiXCR. This table holds about 350,000 distinct CDR3 sequences, around 18% found once. Sequenced sample: blood. The receptors here all came from a woman aged 40 to 50 with Graves' ophthalmopathy.

This clonotype was seen ten or more times. J is TRBJ2-5 and V is TRBV7-8; TRBD1 agrees at 7 bases. This CDR3 contains 13 residues. Trimming took 5 bases from V and 4 from J; bases not matched to a gene: 4. Germline CDR1 reads SGHVS; CDR2 reads FQNEAQ. Here the CDR3 DNA reads TGTGCCAGCAGCCACAGGGGACCAGAGACCCAGTACTTC. Translating gives CASSHRGPETQYF.

This clonotype was observed at least ten times. The chain employs TRBV7-8 and TRBJ2-2; no clear D. CDR1 and CDR2 from the germline V gene are SGHVS and FQNEAQ. The V end was cut by 2 bases, the J end by 6 bases, with 7 bases between. This CDR3 is 13 amino acids long. The chain's CDR3 is CASSLPVPGELFF. CDR3 nucleotides: TGTGCCAGCAGCTTACCAGTTCCCGGGGAGCTGTTTTTT. The entire variable domain, with the rest obtained from reference TRBV7-8 and TRBJ2-2, is as follows: GAGVSQSPRYKVAKRGQDVALRCDPISGHVSLFWYQQALGQGPEFLTYFQNEAQLDKSGLPSDRFFAERPEGSVSTLKIQRTQQEDSAVYLCASSLPVPGELFFGEGSRLTVL.

This clonotype turned up a few times. One end of the junction varies from germline; a read error may be responsible. The chain is built from TRBV7-3 and TRBJ2-2; 7 nucleotides align to TRBD2. Germline assignment: CDR1 SGHTA and CDR2 FQGTGA. The CDR3 is made up of 14 amino acids. CDR3 sequence reads: CASSSRERSGELFF. The CDR3 bases are TGCGCCAGCAGCTCGCGGGAGCGGTCCGGGGAGCTGTTTTTT.

The rearrangement links TRBV15 to TRBJ2-5; 10 bases match TRBD2. V lost 1 base and J lost 5; bases outside the gene matches: 7. The CDR3 contains 16 residues. The germline CDR1 and CDR2 sequences are LNHNV and YYDKDF (reference sequence). CDR3 DNA: TGTGCCACCAGCAGAGTAGCGGGAGGCGGTTGGGAGACCCAGTACTTC. Its translation is CATSRVAGGGWETQYF.

This clonotype was detected ten times or more. The chain combines TRBV24-1 with TRBJ2-1; D tentatively fits TRBD1 or TRBD2 (5 bases each). CDR1 KGHDR and CDR2 SFDVKD come from the germline V gene. V gave up 1 base and J gave up 7 bases, with 10 bases separating them. This CDR3 region has 14 residues. CDR3: CATSDLTGRNEQFF. The DNA of the CDR3 is TGTGCCACCAGTGATTTAACGGGGCGAAATGAGCAGTTCTTC.

The V gene is TRBV6-2 or TRBV6-3, the J gene TRBJ1-3, with D unresolved. The germline CDR1 and CDR2 sequences are MNHEY and SVGEGT. Trimming left V 5 bases short and J 0 bases short, with 14 bases between. This CDR3 region has 16 residues. The CDR3 bases are TGTGCCAGCAGTCACGTTCCGTCGAGCTCTGGAAACACCATATATTTT. This gives the protein CASSHVPSSSGNTIYF.

This chain connects TRBV7-2 to TRBJ2-7, with D unclear. The germline V gene has CDR1 SGHTA and CDR2 FQGNSA. The CDR3 contains 13 residues. V lost 6 bases and J lost 3, with 12 bases in between. CDR3 residues: CASRPATSYEQYF. Here the CDR3 DNA reads TGTGCCAGCAGGCCAGCGACCAGCTACGAGCAGTACTTC.

This clonotype turned up a few times. V gene TRBV5-1 combines with J gene TRBJ2-6, with no clear D. The CDR3 sequence is 13 residues long. The V and J ends lost 4 bases and 5 bases respectively, with 7 bases between them. The germline CDR1 and CDR2 sequences are SGHRS and YFSETQ. CDR3 residues: CASSSIWANVLTF. The CDR3 bases are TGCGCCAGCAGCAGCATTTGGGCCAACGTCCTGACTTTC.

This clonotype was seen repeatedly, ten times or more. This rearrangement joins TRBV29-1 to TRBJ1-2; D is possibly TRBD1 (5 bases). Trimming took 3 bases from V and 3 from J, leaving 11 bases between them. The CDR3 totals 13 residues. Germline CDR1 SQVTM, CDR2 ANQGSEA. The CDR3 coding sequence is TGCAGCGTTGAGGGCAGGGCGCACTATGGCTACACCTTC. It translates to CSVEGRAHYGYTF.

This clonotype was counted many times. The chain is built from TRBV18 and TRBJ1-1; 8 bases are a match to TRBD1. Unmatched junction bases numbered 13, after V lost 8 bases and J lost 11 bases. CDR3 size: 13 residues. The germline gives CDR1 KGHSH, CDR2 LQKENI. The chain's CDR3 is CASRDRGSSWAFF. The CDR3 nucleotides are TGTGCCAGCCGAGACAGGGGAAGTTCCTGGGCTTTCTTT.

Remarks on this clonotype: Possible read error: a much larger clone is one base away. The chain combines TRBV11-1 with TRBJ2-5, with 10 bases lining up with TRBD2. The CDR3 covers 17 residues. CDR1 is SGHAT, CDR2 FQDESV, per germline (reference sequence). DNA for the CDR3: TGTGCCAGCATCTTAGATGGGCTAGCGGGAGTTCAAGAGACCCAGTACTTC. Encoded protein: CASILDGLAGVQETQYF.

This clonotype was seen many times. A much bigger clone sits one base away, suggesting this may be a read error. V and J are TRBV7-6 and TRBJ2-5, with 10 bases lining up with TRBD2. From germline, CDR1 is SGHVS and CDR2 FNYEAQ. The CDR3 has 13 amino acids. This CDR3 is CASSSLAGETRYF. The CDR3 DNA is TGTGCCAGCAGTTCCCTAGCGGGAGAGACCCGGTACTTC.

In this sample, this clonotype turned up many times. The CDR3 reads CASSPTRGGGQRETQYF. CDR3 coding DNA: TGTGCCAGCAGCCCTACCCGCGGAGGGGGGCAGCGGGAGACCCAGTACTTC. The genes are TRBV28 and TRBJ2-5; D tentatively reads TRBD1 or TRBD2 (6 bases each). Germline V lookup: CDR1 MDHEN, CDR2 SYDVKM. The CDR3 spans 17 residues. V lost 6 bases and J 5 bases, leaving 25 bases between the germline ends.

This clonotype was detected ten times or more. This chain links TRBV6-2 or TRBV6-3 with TRBJ2-5, with 10 bases aligning to TRBD2. CDR1 is MNHEY and CDR2 is SVGEGT in the germline V gene. V lost 6 bases, J lost 7 bases, and 8 bases stayed unmatched. This CDR3 contains 14 residues. The CDR3 DNA reads as TGTGCCAGCAGGCGCCAGGAGCGGGAGGGGACCCAGTACTTC. Its protein is CASRRQEREGTQYF.

Many counts were recorded for this clonotype. The V and J genes are TRBV12-3 or TRBV12-4 and TRBJ2-7, with 7 bases lining up with TRBD2. J was trimmed by 3 bases and V by 8 bases; bases with no gene match: 1. This CDR3 comprises 11 residues. In nucleotides, the CDR3 is TGTGCCAGCGCTAGCGGCTACGAGCAGTACTTC. It encodes CASASGYEQYF.

This clonotype was seen at least ten times. The chain is built from TRBV19 and TRBJ1-1; D call uncertain. V dropped 4 bases and J dropped 10 bases, with 13 bases sitting between them. The CDR3 spans 12 residues. Germline values: CDR1 LNHDA, CDR2 SQIVND (reference sequence). CDR3 sequence: CASSNWERGAFF. Written as DNA, the CDR3 is TGTGCCAGTAGTAACTGGGAGCGGGGAGCTTTCTTT.

This clonotype was counted at least ten times. V is TRBV4-3 and J is TRBJ2-7; 14 positions agree with TRBD2. Germline values: CDR1 LGHNA, CDR2 YSLEER. The CDR3 length is 21 residues. Unmatched junction bases numbered 19, after V lost 0 bases and J lost 6 bases. The CDR3 reads CASSQEFWGTSGRTGMGEQYF. For the CDR3, the DNA is TGCGCCAGCAGCCAAGAATTTTGGGGGACTAGCGGGAGAACGGGGATGGGCGAGCAGTACTTC.

This chain uses TRBV6-1 with TRBJ2-7, with D perhaps matching TRBD2 (5 bases). CDR1 is MNHNS and CDR2 is SASEGT in the germline V gene. CDR3 size: 13 residues. V shed 11 bases and J shed 0 bases, with 14 bases lying between them. The CDR3 nucleotides are TGTGCCGCACCTTCGGGGAGCTCCTACGAGCAGTACTTC. Its protein product is CAAPSGSSYEQYF.

This clonotype was counted at least ten times. The V and J genes are TRBV7-8 and TRBJ2-5; 7 bases agree with TRBD1. The CDR3 is made up of 19 amino acids. Germline trimming cut 2 bases from V and 3 bases from J; bases unmatched to any gene: 18. Germline V gene lookup returns CDR1 SGHVS and CDR2 FQNEAQ. The CDR3 loop reads CASSLSWSTGDQVEETQYF. CDR3 bases: TGTGCCAGCAGCTTAAGCTGGTCCACAGGGGACCAGGTGGAAGAGACCCAGTACTTC.

This clonotype was seen more than once but under ten times. The chain combines TRBV12-3 or TRBV12-4 with TRBJ2-5; 11 positions match TRBD2. This CDR3 spans 15 amino acids. Losses at the gene ends were 5 bases for V and 4 bases for J; bases not matched to a gene: 6. The CDR3 nucleotides read TGTGCCAGCAGTCGGACTAGCGGGTTGGCAGAGACCCAGTACTTC. Translation gives CASSRTSGLAETQYF.